This TCR beta chain comes out of a study of shared clonotypes between healthy human individuals. Study-level points and caveats: Non-shared clonotypes had lower generation probabilities than those shared by all four donors. Relative to memory subsets, naive subsets generally showed larger estimated richness.

Germline V CDR1 and CDR2: SGHVS, FQNEAQ. The CDR3 has 17 amino acids. Trimming cost V 4 bases and J 0 bases, with 17 bases left between them. Among the donors, all were Caucasian adults who lived in Nashville, Tennessee. As for this clone: The target antigen is unknown.

TCRdb keeps only in-frame clones here, not all; method: immunoSEQ multiplex PCR. The sample carries roughly 760,000 clones, 74% recorded once. Sample: memory CD4+ T cells sorted from blood. Subset meaning: CD45RA-negative fraction. This receptor was identified in a woman in her twenties or thirties in good health. This chain joins TRBV7-8 and TRBJ2-3; maybe TRBD2 (6 bases). CDR3 loop: CASSSRLGRGSTDTQYF. DNA of the CDR3: TGTGCCAGCAGCTCCCGGTTGGGGCGGGGAAGCACAGATACGCAGTATTTT. The full variable domain, rest sourced from reference TRBV7-8 and TRBJ2-3, is GAGVSQSPRYKVAKRGQDVALRCDPISGHVSLFWYQQALGQGPEFLTYFQNEAQLDKSGLPSDRFFAERPEGSVSTLKIQRTQQEDSAVYLCASSSRLGRGSTDTQYFGPGTRLTVL.